This T cell receptor (beta chain) was identified in a study of beta chain features in type 1 diabetes. Study-wide findings and caveats: The study found moderately but significantly shorter TCRB CDR3s in all four CD4+ subsets of Type 1 diabetes patients. Insertion counts at VDJ junctions were lower in type 1 diabetes patients, who also showed more deletions there.

This clone was seen ten or more times. Its specificity is not known. Sorted populations all exceeded 95% purity. The sequenced template was cDNA made from the entire isolated RNA. Measured with immunoSEQ multiplex PCR; TCRdb has only the in-frame clones, and not every one. The sample contains over 120,000 clones, about a tenth of which appear only once. CDR3 length equals 15 residues. Germline V gene lookup returns CDR1 SGHNT and CDR2 YYREEE (reference sequence). V was pared by 4 bases and J by 8 bases, with 12 bases of the junction left unmatched. This sequence joins TRBV5-4 and TRBJ1-2, with 9 bases fitting TRBD1. The sequencing input was central memory CD4+ T cells from blood. This sequence originates from a man aged 18 to 29 in good health. The CDR3 DNA follows: TGTGCCAGCAGCCCTACTCAACAGGGGGCGGGAGGCTACACCTTC. It yields the protein CASSPTQQGAGGYTF.